The 22 T cell receptor beta chains listed next were all sequenced from one sample in a study of metastatic and nonmetastatic thyroid tumors. No patient received treatment before thyroid surgery. TCRdb re-clonotyped the PCR reads through MiXCR. The data show 29,000 or so clones, more than 3.5% seen once. Material: blood. Receptors originate from a female donor with papillary thyroid cancer or a benign thyroid nodule (not recorded which). Some clones in this sample may be carry-over from other donors' samples.

This clone has more than one count but fewer than ten. The rearrangement links TRBV27 to TRBJ2-2, with 8 bases matching TRBD2. The ends lost 6 bases at V and 7 bases at J; junction bases unmatched: 7. The CDR3 extends over 14 amino acids. The germline gives CDR1 MNHEY, CDR2 SMNVEV (reference sequence). The CDR3 bases are TGTGCCAGCAGACCTATAGCGGGAAGCGGGGAGCTGTTTTTT. Amino acids: CASRPIAGSGELFF.

CDR3 in amino acids: CASSHPSEAFF. The CDR3, as DNA: TGTGCCAGCAGTCACCCTAGTGAAGCTTTCTTT. The chain has TRBV2 and TRBJ1-1; D gene uncertain. Trimming shortened V by 5 bases and J by 7 bases, and 8 bases separated the two germline ends. Per the germline V gene, CDR1 is SNHLY and CDR2 is FYNNEI. The CDR3 is 11 amino acids.

The table lists this clone with many counts. The chain links TRBV7-9 to TRBJ2-1; 11 nucleotides agree with TRBD2. Germline V gives CDR1 SEHNR, CDR2 FQNEAQ (reference sequence). The CDR3 consists of 16 residues. Trimming took 4 bases from V and 7 from J; bases not matched to a gene: 9. In DNA, the CDR3 is TGTGCCAGCAGCTATACGGGACTAGCGGAACAGAATGAGCAGTTCTTC. Protein product: CASSYTGLAEQNEQFF.

Only a few counts were recorded for this clone. Germline is not matched at one junction end, which may reflect a read error. The chain combines TRBV28 with TRBJ1-2; possibly TRBD1 for D (5 bases). Germline V gives CDR1 MDHEN, CDR2 SYDVKM. The CDR3 is 13 amino acids. Written as DNA, the CDR3 is TGCGCCAGCAGTTTAGAAGGGGCGACTGGCTACACCTTC. Translated: CASSLEGATGYTF.

V usage is TRBV28 and J usage is TRBJ1-6; D uncertain. Germline V gene sequence: CDR1 MDHEN, CDR2 SYDVKM. The CDR3 loop spans 13 amino acids. Trimming took off 6 bases at V and 8 bases at J, with 11 bases between the two ends. The CDR3 reads CASSPQRDSPLHF. CDR3 in DNA: TGTGCCAGCAGCCCGCAGAGGGATTCACCCCTCCACTTT.

The rearrangement uses TRBV2 and TRBJ1-2, with D perhaps matching TRBD1 (5 bases). The CDR3 covers 14 residues. The germline CDR1 and CDR2 sequences are SNHLY and FYNNEI. V lost 2 bases to trimming and J lost 8 bases, with 15 bases between them. CDR3 residues: CASSEQGNFLGYTF. The DNA for the CDR3 is TGTGCCAGCAGTGAACAGGGAAACTTCCTAGGCTACACCTTC.

CDR3 nucleotides: TGTGCCGTCCTCGGTGTAGGGGCGCGCGAGCAGTACTTC. This codes for CAVLGVGAREQYF. This sequence joins TRBV6-1 and TRBJ2-7; TRBD1 is a possible D gene (5 bases). CDR1 and CDR2 (germline): MNHNS, SASEGT. The CDR3 has 13 amino acids. Deletions cut 11 bases from V and 6 bases from J, with 20 bases between.

This clone is termed medium-sized. The gene calls are TRBV12-3 or TRBV12-4 and TRBJ2-6; possibly TRBD2 for D (6 bases). CDR3 length: 15 amino acids. Between the trimmed V and J ends, which lost 1 base and 2 bases, there was a span of 6 bases. CDR3 coding DNA: TGTGCCAGCAGTTTAGGGGGGGCTGGGGCCAACGTCCTGACTTTC. Translating gives CASSLGGAGANVLTF.

This clone was seen more than once but under ten times. A much larger clonotype is one base distant, so this may be a read error. This chain uses TRBV7-8 with TRBJ2-6; 7 bases align to TRBD1. The germline V gene encodes CDR1 SGHVS and CDR2 FQNEAQ. CDR3 length: 18 amino acids. Losses at the gene ends were 4 bases for V and 1 base for J; bases not matched to a gene: 10. The CDR3 is CASSSDRVIISGANVLTF. The CDR3 DNA is TGTGCCAGCAGCTCTGACAGGGTGATCATTTCTGGGGCCAACGTCCTGACTTTC. The variable domain in full, completed from reference TRBV7-8 and TRBJ2-6, reads GAGVSQSPRYKVAKRGQDVALRCDPISGHVSLFWYQQALGQGPEFLTYFQNEAQLDKSGLPSDRFFAERPEGSVSTLKIQRTQQEDSAVYLCASSSDRVIISGANVLTFGAGSRLTVL.

This clone was seen repeatedly, ten times or more. The CDR3 sequence: CSAQRPGGNYGYTF. CDR3 bases: TGCAGTGCGCAGAGGCCAGGGGGCAACTATGGCTACACCTTC. The chain employs TRBV20-1 and TRBJ1-2; the match to TRBD1 covers 8 bases. Germline-derived CDR1 and CDR2 are DFQATT and SNEGSKA (reference sequence). V lost 6 bases to trimming and J lost 2 bases; unmatched junction nucleotides: 8. This CDR3 is 14 amino acids long.

This clone was found a few times. The DNA of the CDR3 is TGTGCCAGCAGTTTAAGGGGCCTAAATGAAAAACTGTTTTTT. It is translated as CASSLRGLNEKLFF. The genes are TRBV28 and TRBJ1-4, with a weak D call TRBD1 (5 bases). The CDR3 is 14 amino acids. Germline V lookup: CDR1 MDHEN, CDR2 SYDVKM. V dropped 2 bases and J dropped 5 bases, with 9 bases sitting between them. Using reference TRBV28 and TRBJ1-4 for the parts outside the CDR3, the full variable domain is DVKVTQSSRYLVKRTGEKVFLECVQDMDHENMFWYRQDPGLGLRLIYFSYDVKMKEKGDIPEGYSVSREKKERFSLILESASTNQTSMYLCASSLRGLNEKLFFGSGTQLSVL.

Judged by abundance, this clone is medium-sized. The J gene is TRBJ2-3, the V gene TRBV6-1; 8 nucleotides agree with TRBD2. V lost 6 bases and J lost 4; bases outside the gene matches: 6. Germline V gene sequence: CDR1 MNHNS, CDR2 SASEGT. CDR3 length: 14 residues. CDR3 sequence: CASRTGLASDTQYF. The CDR3 nucleotides read TGTGCCAGCAGAACAGGACTAGCCTCAGATACGCAGTATTTT.

This clone was recorded a few times. A much larger clone lies a single base off, so this may be a read error. Other DNA sequences in the sample encode the same CDR3. V gene TRBV6-1 combines with J gene TRBJ2-7, with D possibly being TRBD2 (6 bases). CDR1 is MNHNS, CDR2 SASEGT, per germline. This CDR3 has 14 residues. The CDR3 DNA sequence: TGCGCCACCACAATTAGCGGCAACCTATACGAGCAGTACTTC. Amino acid sequence: CATTISGNLYEQYF.

This clone has at least ten counts. The chain is built from TRBV7-9 and TRBJ1-4; D remains ambiguous. V lost 5 bases and J 7 bases, leaving 8 bases between the germline ends. The CDR3 runs to 12 residues. Per germline, CDR1 SEHNR and CDR2 FQNEAQ (reference sequence). The CDR3 loop reads CASSVDFEKLFF. CDR3 bases: TGTGCCAGCAGCGTCGACTTTGAAAAACTGTTTTTT.

This clone is deemed medium-sized. The chain joins TRBV6-1 to TRBJ2-1; D is unresolved. V lost 4 bases and J lost 8, with 3 bases in between. Germline CDR1 and CDR2: MNHNS and SASEGT. The CDR3 is 10 amino acids. CDR3 residues: CASSGDEQFF. CDR3 sequence (DNA): TGTGCCAGCAGTGGGGATGAGCAGTTCTTC.

The chain employs TRBV28 and TRBJ2-7; TRBD2 agrees at 8 bases. Trimming at V came to 3 bases and at J to 4 bases, leaving 5 bases not matched to a gene. Looked up from germline, CDR1 is MDHEN and CDR2 is SYDVKM. The CDR3 extends over 14 amino acids. CDR3 bases: TGTGCCAGCAGTTTTGGGACTAGTTGTTACGAGCAGTACTTC. This sequence encodes CASSFGTSCYEQYF.

This clone showed up just a few times. This chain joins TRBV20-1 and TRBJ2-1, with TRBD2 matching 13 bases. CDR1 is DFQATT and CDR2 is SNEGSKA in the germline V gene (reference sequence). V was pared by 0 bases and J by 4 bases, with 3 bases of the junction left unmatched. The CDR3 extends over 16 amino acids. CDR3 region: CSAREGTSGIYNEQFF. CDR3 in DNA: TGCAGTGCTAGAGAAGGGACTAGCGGGATTTACAATGAGCAGTTCTTC.

This clone was counted between two and nine times. The V call is TRBV20-1, the J call TRBJ2-7; D is unclear. The CDR3 consists of 11 residues. Germline loops: CDR1 DFQATT, CDR2 SNEGSKA (reference sequence). V was trimmed by 6 bases and J by 5 bases, leaving 11 bases between them. CDR3 region: CSAQVVHEQYF. The CDR3, as DNA: TGCAGTGCCCAGGTGGTCCACGAGCAGTACTTC.

This clone appeared many times. The chain is built from TRBV20-1 and TRBJ2-5; possibly TRBD1 for D (6 bases). CDR3 length: 12 amino acids. Germline-derived CDR1 and CDR2 are DFQATT and SNEGSKA (reference sequence). V lost 5 bases and J lost 4, with 11 bases in between. CDR3 amino acids: CSADGGRETQYF. The CDR3 DNA is TGCAGTGCTGATGGGGGCCGAGAGACCCAGTACTTC.

At least ten counts were recorded for this clone. This may stem from a read error, because a much larger clone lies one nucleotide away. The V and J genes are TRBV7-2 and TRBJ2-7; 11 bases line up with TRBD2. The CDR3 spans 14 residues. Germline V gene sequence: CDR1 SGHTA, CDR2 FQGNSA. V shed 4 bases, J shed 4 bases, and the junction held 3 bases outside the gene matches. The DNA for the CDR3 is TGTGCCAGCAGCTGGACTAGCGGGTGGTACGAGCAGTACTTC. Amino acids: CASSWTSGWYEQYF. The whole variable domain, filled in from reference TRBV7-2 and TRBJ2-7, reads GAGVSQSPSNKVTEKGKDVELRCDPISGHTALYWYRQSLGQGLEFLIYFQGNSAPDKSGLPSDRFSAERTGGSVSTLTIQRTQQEDSAVYLCASSWTSGWYEQYFGPGTRLTVT.

This clone appeared many times. Other DNA variants within this sample encode the same CDR3. This sequence joins TRBV7-9 and TRBJ2-3; 10 nucleotides align to TRBD2. The V segment lost 4 bases and the J segment 6 bases; nucleotides outside the gene matches: 13. The germline V gene encodes CDR1 SEHNR and CDR2 FQNEAQ (reference sequence). The CDR3 consists of 17 residues. CDR3 amino acids: CASSSQAGGPLPDTQYF. The CDR3 region has the DNA TGTGCCAGCAGCTCCCAAGCGGGAGGGCCCCTCCCGGATACGCAGTATTTT.

This clone was detected a few times. The chain recombines TRBV9 with TRBJ2-7, with D unclear. V lost 2 bases to trimming and J lost 1 base, with 13 bases between them. The CDR3 is 15 residues long. CDR1 SGDLS and CDR2 YYNGEE come from the germline V gene. Here the CDR3 reads CASSVGFSSSYEQYF. The CDR3 bases are TGTGCCAGCAGCGTCGGGTTCAGTTCTTCCTACGAGCAGTACTTC. Full variable domain (remainder filled in from reference TRBV9 and TRBJ2-7): DSGVTQTPKHLITATGQRVTLRCSPRSGDLSVYWYQQSLDQGLQFLIQYYNGEERAKGNILERFSAQQFPDLHSELNLSSLELGDSALYFCASSVGFSSSYEQYFGPGTRLTVT.